What follows describes a single TCR beta chain. This CDR3 is also generated by other DNA sequences in the sample. The entry originates in a study of shared clonotypes between healthy human individuals. Clones were read by immunoSEQ multiplex PCR, and TCRdb kept only the in-frame ones, dropping some. Found here are about 2.3 million clones, 85% to 95% of them singletons; the top ten hold 0.39%. This CDR3 spans 14 amino acids. The V end lost 0 bases, the J end lost 4 bases, and 11 bases lay between the germline ends. The V gene's germline CDR1 is SGHRS and CDR2 YFSETQ. The chain combines TRBV5-1 with TRBJ2-7; D might be TRBD1 (5 bases). The clonotype originates from a man between 18 and 35 years old in good health. Some clones in this sample may be carry-over from other donors' samples. Source material: naive CD4+ T cells from PBMCs. Subset defined: CD45RA+ positively selected. In DNA, the CDR3 is TGCGCCAGCAGCTTGGTGGGGCAGCCTTACGAGCAGTACTTC. Translated, it gives CASSLVGQPYEQYF.